This T cell receptor beta chain was observed in a study of blood T cell repertoires in COVID-19. In germline, CDR1 is SNHLY, CDR2 FYNNEI. The ends lost 5 bases at V and 1 base at J; junction bases unmatched: 8. The CDR3 is 15 residues long. The assay was immunoSEQ multiplex PCR, and TCRdb's table has in-frame clones only and misses some. In the table there are 250,000 or so clones, over 70% of which are singletons. The sample comprised PBMCs or T cells enriched from blood (not recorded which). The TCR sequence derives from a woman aged 30 to 39 who had been exposed to COVID-19. The chain is built from TRBV2 and TRBJ2-7, with 7 bases aligning to TRBD2. The CDR3 bases are TGTGCCAGCAGTAACTACGCGGGAGTATCCTACGAGCAGTACTTC. This encodes CASSNYAGVSYEQYF.